The clone carrying this TCR beta chain showed up just once. Its antigen is still unknown. Some clones are missing from TCRdb's copy, which holds only in-frame ones; the method was immunoSEQ multiplex PCR. This table has fewer than 85,000 clones, approximately 92% appearing once. This sample was taken from a study of T cell responses to AZD1222 COVID-19 vaccine. Study-wide points: Regions 160-218 and 743-854 dominated among vaccine-associated CD4 TCRs spanning spike. Reportedly, close to half of spike-specific TCRs are directed against unmutated variant regions. Females outnumbered males among donors, who were mostly white British; clonal diversity was possibly underestimated.

The starting material was peripheral blood, obtained 28 days after the second AZD1222 dose. The sequence came from an adult who received the AZD1222 COVID-19 vaccine.

For the CDR3, the DNA is TGTGCCAGCAGCTTGGAAACAGGGCGCACAGATACGCAGTATTTT. It codes for CASSLETGRTDTQYF. The chain recombines TRBV5-4 with TRBJ2-3; weak D call: TRBD1 (6 bases). V lost 0 bases and J lost 1, with 9 bases in between. CDR3 size: 15 residues. Germline CDR1 is SGHNT and CDR2 is YYREEE (reference sequence).